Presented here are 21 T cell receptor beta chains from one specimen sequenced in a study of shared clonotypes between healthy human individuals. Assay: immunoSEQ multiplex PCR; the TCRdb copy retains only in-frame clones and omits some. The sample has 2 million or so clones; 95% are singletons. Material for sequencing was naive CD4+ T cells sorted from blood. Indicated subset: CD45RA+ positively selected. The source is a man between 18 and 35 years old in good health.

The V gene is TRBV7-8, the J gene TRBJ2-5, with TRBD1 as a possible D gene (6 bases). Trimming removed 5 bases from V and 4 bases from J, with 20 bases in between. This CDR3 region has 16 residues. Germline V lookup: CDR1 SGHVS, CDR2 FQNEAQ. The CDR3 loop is CASSGGWAARGETQYF. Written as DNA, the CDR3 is TGTGCCAGCAGCGGGGGCTGGGCGGCCCGAGGAGAGACCCAGTACTTC.

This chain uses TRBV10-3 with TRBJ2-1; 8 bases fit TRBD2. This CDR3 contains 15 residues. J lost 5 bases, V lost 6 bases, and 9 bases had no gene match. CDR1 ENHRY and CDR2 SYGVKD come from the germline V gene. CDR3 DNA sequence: TGTGCCATCAGCCTCACTAGCGGTTTAGACAATGAGCAGTTCTTC. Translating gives CAISLTSGLDNEQFF.

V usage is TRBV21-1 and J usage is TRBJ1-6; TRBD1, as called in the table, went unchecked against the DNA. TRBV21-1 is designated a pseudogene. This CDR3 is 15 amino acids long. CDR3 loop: CASSKGDILNSPLHF. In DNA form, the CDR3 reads TGTGCCAGCAGCAAAGGAGACATCTTGAATTCACCCCTCCACTTT.

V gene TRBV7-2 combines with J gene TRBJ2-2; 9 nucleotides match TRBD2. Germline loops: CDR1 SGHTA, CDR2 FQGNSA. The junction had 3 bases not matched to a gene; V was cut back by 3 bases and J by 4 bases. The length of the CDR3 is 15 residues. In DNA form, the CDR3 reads TGTGCCAGCAGCTTGCCGACTAGCGGCACCGGGGAGCTGTTTTTT. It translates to CASSLPTSGTGELFF.

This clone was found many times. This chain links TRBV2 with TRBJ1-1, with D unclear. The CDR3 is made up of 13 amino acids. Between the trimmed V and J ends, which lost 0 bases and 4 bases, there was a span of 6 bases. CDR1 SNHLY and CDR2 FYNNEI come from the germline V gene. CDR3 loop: CASSEAWGTEAFF. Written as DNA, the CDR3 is TGTGCCAGCAGTGAAGCTTGGGGCACTGAAGCTTTCTTT.

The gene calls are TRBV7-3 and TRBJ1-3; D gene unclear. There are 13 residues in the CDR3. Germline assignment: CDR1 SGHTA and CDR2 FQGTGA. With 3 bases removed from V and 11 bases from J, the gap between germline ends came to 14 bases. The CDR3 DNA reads TGTGCCAGCAGCTTCGGCCTCTTTTCACCCATATATTTT. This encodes CASSFGLFSPIYF.

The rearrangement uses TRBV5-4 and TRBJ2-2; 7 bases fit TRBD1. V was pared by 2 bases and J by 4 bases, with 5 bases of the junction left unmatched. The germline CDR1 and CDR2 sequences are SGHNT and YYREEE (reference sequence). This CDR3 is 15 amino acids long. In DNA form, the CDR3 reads TGTGCCAGCAGCTTCGAGGGGGCAGGCACCGGGGAGCTGTTTTTT. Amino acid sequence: CASSFEGAGTGELFF.

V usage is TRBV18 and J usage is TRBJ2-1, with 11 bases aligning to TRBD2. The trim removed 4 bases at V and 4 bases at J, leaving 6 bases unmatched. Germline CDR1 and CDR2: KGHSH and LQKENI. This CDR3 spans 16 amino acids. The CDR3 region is CASSLPGLAVYNEQFF. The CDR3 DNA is TGTGCCAGCTCACTACCGGGACTAGCGGTGTACAATGAGCAGTTCTTC.

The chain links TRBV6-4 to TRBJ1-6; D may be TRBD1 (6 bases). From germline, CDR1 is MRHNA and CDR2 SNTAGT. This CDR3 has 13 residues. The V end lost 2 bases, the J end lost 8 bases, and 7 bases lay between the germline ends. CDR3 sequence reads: CASSDDRYSPLHF. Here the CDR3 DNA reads TGTGCCAGCAGTGACGACAGGTATTCACCCCTCCACTTT.

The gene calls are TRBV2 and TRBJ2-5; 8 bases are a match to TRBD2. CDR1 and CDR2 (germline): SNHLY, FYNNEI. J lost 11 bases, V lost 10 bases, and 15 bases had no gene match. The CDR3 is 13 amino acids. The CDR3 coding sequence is TGTGCCACCGCGAGACAGGAAGCGGGGGAGCAGTACTTC. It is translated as CATARQEAGEQYF. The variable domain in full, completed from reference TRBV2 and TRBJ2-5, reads EPEVTQTPSHQVTQMGQEVILRCVPISNHLYFYWYRQILGQKVEFLVSFYNNEISEKSEIFDDQFSVERPDGSNFTLKIRSTKLEDSAMYFCATARQEAGEQYFGPGTRLLVL.

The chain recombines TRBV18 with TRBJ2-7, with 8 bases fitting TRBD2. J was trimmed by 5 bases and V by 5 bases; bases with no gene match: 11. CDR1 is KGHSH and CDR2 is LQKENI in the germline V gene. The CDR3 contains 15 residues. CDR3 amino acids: CASSTQAGEGDEQYF. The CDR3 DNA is TGTGCCAGCTCAACACAAGCGGGAGAAGGGGACGAGCAGTACTTC.

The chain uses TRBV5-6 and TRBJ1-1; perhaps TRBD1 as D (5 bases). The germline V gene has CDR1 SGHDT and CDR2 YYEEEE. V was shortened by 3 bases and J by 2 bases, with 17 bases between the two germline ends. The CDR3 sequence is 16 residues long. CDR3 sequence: CASSSGLGGKNTEAFF. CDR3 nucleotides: TGTGCCAGCAGCTCGGGGCTGGGCGGTAAAAACACTGAAGCTTTCTTT.

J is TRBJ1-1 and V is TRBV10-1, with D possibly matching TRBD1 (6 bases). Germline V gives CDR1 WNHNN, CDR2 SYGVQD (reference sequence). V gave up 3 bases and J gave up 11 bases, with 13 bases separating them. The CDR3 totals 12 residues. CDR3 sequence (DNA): TGCGCCAGCAGTGATGAGGGGGGGCCGGCTTTCTTT. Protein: CASSDEGGPAFF.

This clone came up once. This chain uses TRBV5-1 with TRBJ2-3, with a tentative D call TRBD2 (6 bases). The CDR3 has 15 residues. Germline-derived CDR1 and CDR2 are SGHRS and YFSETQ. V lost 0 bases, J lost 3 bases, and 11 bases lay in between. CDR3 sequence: CASSLGDLRTDTQYF. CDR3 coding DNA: TGCGCCAGCAGCTTGGGGGACTTAAGAACAGATACGCAGTATTTT.

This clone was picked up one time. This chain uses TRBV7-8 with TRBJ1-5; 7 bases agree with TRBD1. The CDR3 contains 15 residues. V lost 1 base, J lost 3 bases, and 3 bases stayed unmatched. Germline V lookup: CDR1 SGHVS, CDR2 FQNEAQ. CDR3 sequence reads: CASSLGEGANQPQHF. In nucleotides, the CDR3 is TGTGCCAGCAGCTTAGGAGAGGGGGCCAATCAGCCCCAGCATTTT.

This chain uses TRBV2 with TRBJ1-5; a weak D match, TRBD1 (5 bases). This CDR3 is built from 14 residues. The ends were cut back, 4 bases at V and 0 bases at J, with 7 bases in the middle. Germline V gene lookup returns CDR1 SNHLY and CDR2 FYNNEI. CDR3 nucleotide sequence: TGTGCCAGCAGTGCGGGACCTAGCAATCAGCCCCAGCATTTT. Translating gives CASSAGPSNQPQHF.

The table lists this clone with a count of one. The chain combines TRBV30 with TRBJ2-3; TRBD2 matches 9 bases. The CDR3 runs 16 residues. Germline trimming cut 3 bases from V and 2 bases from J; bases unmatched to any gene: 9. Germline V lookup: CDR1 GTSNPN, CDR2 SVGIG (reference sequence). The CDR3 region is CAWSPQLAGYTDTQYF. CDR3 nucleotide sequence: TGTGCCTGGAGCCCCCAACTAGCGGGTTACACAGATACGCAGTATTTT.

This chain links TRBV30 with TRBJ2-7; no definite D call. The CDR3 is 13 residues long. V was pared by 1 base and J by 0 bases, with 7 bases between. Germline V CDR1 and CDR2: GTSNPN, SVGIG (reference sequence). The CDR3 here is CAWSDDNSYEQYF. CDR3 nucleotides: TGTGCCTGGAGTGACGACAACTCCTACGAGCAGTACTTC. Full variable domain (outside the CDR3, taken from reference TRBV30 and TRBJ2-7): SQTIHQWPATLVQPVGSPLSLECTVEGTSNPNLYWYRQAAGRGLQLLFYSVGIGQISSEVPQNLSASRPQDRQFILSSKKLLLSDSGFYLCAWSDDNSYEQYFGPGTRLTVT.

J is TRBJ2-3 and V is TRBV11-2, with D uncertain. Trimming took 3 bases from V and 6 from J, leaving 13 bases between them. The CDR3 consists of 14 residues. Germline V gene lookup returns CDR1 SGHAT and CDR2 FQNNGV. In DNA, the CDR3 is TGTGCCAGCAGCTTGAGTAGGTTTTTGGATACGCAGTATTTT. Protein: CASSLSRFLDTQYF.

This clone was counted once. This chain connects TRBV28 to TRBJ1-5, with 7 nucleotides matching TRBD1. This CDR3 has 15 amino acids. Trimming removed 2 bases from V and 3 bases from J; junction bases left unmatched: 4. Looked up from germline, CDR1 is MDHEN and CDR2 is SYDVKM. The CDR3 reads CASSLRDSDNQPQHF. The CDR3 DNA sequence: TGTGCCAGCAGTTTAAGGGACAGTGACAATCAGCCCCAGCATTTT.

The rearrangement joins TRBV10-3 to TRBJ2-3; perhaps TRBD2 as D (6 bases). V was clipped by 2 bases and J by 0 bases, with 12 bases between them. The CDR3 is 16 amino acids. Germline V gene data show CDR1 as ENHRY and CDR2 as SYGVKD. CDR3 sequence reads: CAISEKAGISTDTQYF. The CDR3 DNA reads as TGTGCCATCAGTGAGAAGGCGGGAATAAGCACAGATACGCAGTATTTT.